This TCR beta chain originates from a study of control samples from healthy donors and cancer patients. Germline V gene sequence: CDR1 SGHAT, CDR2 FQNNGV. CDR3 length equals 14 residues. V shed 5 bases and J 10 bases; nucleotides not matched to a gene: 13. Produced via immunoSEQ multiplex PCR; TCRdb's table is partial and in-frame only. The sample has more than 95,000 clones, around 94% seen once; the top ten hold approximately 0.58%. The chain carries TRBV11-2 and TRBJ1-1, with 7 bases that match TRBD1. The sample consisted of PBMCs. This receptor was obtained from a man older than 75 with head and neck cancer. DNA for the CDR3: TGTGCCAGCAGCCCAAGGGCAGGGGGGCTCAGAGCTTTCTTT. It yields the protein CASSPRAGGLRAFF.